These T cell receptor beta chains were read from a single sample in a study of T cell responses to AZD1222 COVID-19 vaccine. Generated by immunoSEQ multiplex PCR, the TCRdb table keeps only in-frame clones and is missing some. Counted here are approximately 73,000 clones, roughly 80% occurring once; the ten biggest clones make up around 3%. The specimen was peripheral blood, collected on day 0 of AZD1222 vaccination. These receptors were collected from an adult in good health. Each CDR3 is given without its conserved first and last residue. Fields, in order: V gene, J gene, CDR3 protein.

V: TRBV7-6; J: TRBJ2-2; CDR3: ASSLGQGALTGELF
V: TRBV30; J: TRBJ1-5; CDR3: AWQQGLNQPQH
V: TRBV29-1; J: TRBJ2-1; CDR3: SVEAYRSYNEQF
V: TRBV10-1; J: TRBJ1-2; CDR3: ASSGGPLYGYT
V: TRBV5-6; J: TRBJ2-7; CDR3: ASSAVGQGAYEQY
V: TRBV30; J: TRBJ1-1; CDR3: AWSQGAGWTEAF
V: TRBV4-3; J: TRBJ2-1; CDR3: ASSPGTDSYNEQF
V: TRBV28; J: TRBJ1-6; CDR3: ASSLSLGGRSTPLH
V: TRBV5-5; J: TRBJ1-1; CDR3: ASSLYGKAF
V: TRBV3-1/TRBV3-2; J: TRBJ1-6; CDR3: ASSPTQQGNSPLH
V: TRBV6-4; J: TRBJ1-6; CDR3: ASSVAGGNSPLH
V: TRBV5-1; J: TRBJ1-6; CDR3: ASSSGQGNSPLH
V: TRBV6-5; J: TRBJ2-3; CDR3: ASRPWGTYTDTQY
V: TRBV5-1; J: TRBJ1-1; CDR3: ASSVDRGNTEAF
V: TRBV2; J: TRBJ2-7; CDR3: ASSEQDPGPYEQY
V: TRBV4-3; J: TRBJ1-5; CDR3: ASSQRLGIAQPQH
V: TRBV5-1; J: TRBJ2-2; CDR3: ASSQGRGETGELF
V: TRBV5-6; J: TRBJ2-1; CDR3: ASSLGTGQNEQF
V: TRBV18; J: TRBJ1-1; CDR3: ASSLNRGRRTEAF
V: TRBV4-1; J: TRBJ1-1; CDR3: ASSQPTGSSEAF
V: TRBV6-5; J: TRBJ2-1; CDR3: ASTYYNEQF
V: TRBV6-6; J: TRBJ2-7; CDR3: ASTDRENVYEQY
V: TRBV5-4; J: TRBJ2-5; CDR3: ASSPGLAGGPETQY
V: TRBV3-1/TRBV3-2; J: TRBJ2-7; CDR3: ASSQMMASSYEQY
V: TRBV27; J: TRBJ2-5; CDR3: ASSHLRGGETQY
V: TRBV15; J: TRBJ2-5; CDR3: ATSRDWGYQETQY
V: TRBV29-1; J: TRBJ2-7; CDR3: SVSGDYEQY
V: TRBV4-3; J: TRBJ1-1; CDR3: ASSLQENTEAF
V: TRBV27; J: TRBJ2-1; CDR3: ASSRTSANSYNEQF
V: TRBV7-9; J: TRBJ1-1; CDR3: ASSRPDLNTEAF
V: TRBV12-3/TRBV12-4; J: TRBJ2-2; CDR3: ASIAGSGELF
V: TRBV5-1; J: TRBJ2-7; CDR3: ASSPSGQGSYEQY
V: TRBV7-6; J: TRBJ2-1; CDR3: ASSRRTGFIDEQF
V: TRBV7-8; J: TRBJ1-2; CDR3: ASSPYMGGQSLNGYT
V: TRBV19; J: TRBJ1-2; CDR3: ASSIVPPFEGNYGYT
V: TRBV5-8; J: TRBJ2-1; CDR3: ASSLGSGSYNEQF
V: TRBV7-6; J: TRBJ2-1; CDR3: ASSLGDLYNEQF